A selection of T cell receptor beta chains follows, all from one sample in a study of T-cell reconstitution after alpha-beta-depleted transplantation in children. MiXCR was run by TCRdb on the PCR reads, yielding one entry per CDR3 protein. The table records approximately 400,000 distinct CDR3 sequences, approximately 11% of them present only once. Specimen: PBMCs from the stem cell graft donor, collected from the stem cell graft. These receptors were obtained from a human donor who donated a stem cell graft to a child with acute myeloid leukemia. The CDR3 runs from the conserved cysteine through the conserved F or W. A D gene is named only where the DNA matches it firmly. For some rows the clone size is stated as once, few or many, or as a class when expanded; others skip it.

len: 15; j_gene: TRBJ2-3; v_gene: TRBV5-1; abundance: few; d_gene: .; CDR3aa: CASSLEALSTDTQYF
len: 16; j_gene: TRBJ2-7; v_gene: TRBV5-6; abundance: few; d_gene: .; CDR3aa: CASSLGYRTESREQYF
len: 17; j_gene: TRBJ2-3; v_gene: TRBV12-3/TRBV12-4; abundance: few; d_gene: TRBD1; CDR3aa: CASSSTLRQGRTDTQYF
len: 13; j_gene: TRBJ1-2; v_gene: TRBV11-1; abundance: few; d_gene: .; CDR3aa: CASSPRQGGGYTF
len: 17; j_gene: TRBJ2-6; v_gene: TRBV10-3; abundance: few; d_gene: TRBD1; CDR3aa: CAIRPGTGYAGANVLTF
len: 15; j_gene: TRBJ2-1; v_gene: TRBV20-1; abundance: few; d_gene: .; CDR3aa: CSARVSDSAHNEQFF
len: 12; j_gene: TRBJ2-5; v_gene: TRBV12-3/TRBV12-4; abundance: few; d_gene: .; CDR3aa: CASSRRVETQYF
len: 17; j_gene: TRBJ2-2; v_gene: TRBV5-1; abundance: few; d_gene: .; CDR3aa: CASSFSQVRVSTGELFF
len: 14; j_gene: TRBJ1-4; v_gene: TRBV5-1; abundance: .; d_gene: TRBD1; CDR3aa: CASSEDRGPEKLFF
len: 13; j_gene: TRBJ2-1; v_gene: TRBV29-1; abundance: .; d_gene: .; CDR3aa: CSVDGRGGGEQFF
len: 15; j_gene: TRBJ1-4; v_gene: TRBV10-3; abundance: few; d_gene: .; CDR3aa: CAISEGGPTNEKLFF
len: 15; j_gene: TRBJ1-4; v_gene: TRBV4-1; abundance: few; d_gene: TRBD1; CDR3aa: CASSRVDRENEKLFF
len: 12; j_gene: TRBJ2-7; v_gene: TRBV29-1; abundance: many; d_gene: TRBD2; CDR3aa: CSVEEGSGGRYF
len: 14; j_gene: TRBJ2-7; v_gene: TRBV7-3; abundance: few; d_gene: .; CDR3aa: CASSLKEGPYEQYF
len: 13; j_gene: TRBJ1-5; v_gene: TRBV7-2; abundance: .; d_gene: .; CDR3aa: CASSFQAREPQHF
len: 15; j_gene: TRBJ1-2; v_gene: TRBV5-6; abundance: few; d_gene: .; CDR3aa: CASSPGGLPLYGYTF
len: 12; j_gene: TRBJ2-7; v_gene: TRBV6-2/TRBV6-3; abundance: .; d_gene: .; CDR3aa: CASMDPAVVQYF
len: 15; j_gene: TRBJ2-7; v_gene: TRBV5-1; abundance: .; d_gene: TRBD2; CDR3aa: CASSLVGGSLDEQYF
len: 16; j_gene: TRBJ1-1; v_gene: TRBV15; abundance: .; d_gene: .; CDR3aa: CATSRALGTLNTEAFF
len: 15; j_gene: TRBJ1-6; v_gene: TRBV6-5; abundance: many; d_gene: .; CDR3aa: CASSYTAGHNSPLHF
len: 12; j_gene: TRBJ2-3; v_gene: TRBV12-3/TRBV12-4; abundance: many; d_gene: .; CDR3aa: CASRGSTDTQYF
len: 14; j_gene: TRBJ1-2; v_gene: TRBV6-1; abundance: .; d_gene: .; CDR3aa: CASSSTPDAYGYTF
len: 12; j_gene: TRBJ1-1; v_gene: TRBV10-3; abundance: .; d_gene: .; CDR3aa: CAISDGNTEAFF
len: 14; j_gene: TRBJ1-3; v_gene: TRBV7-8; abundance: .; d_gene: .; CDR3aa: CASTPWGSGNTIYF
len: 15; j_gene: TRBJ2-3; v_gene: TRBV6-5; abundance: few; d_gene: TRBD1; CDR3aa: CASSSNGQGPDTQYF
len: 14; j_gene: TRBJ1-2; v_gene: TRBV27; abundance: .; d_gene: TRBD1; CDR3aa: CASSPWDREHGYTF
len: 19; j_gene: TRBJ2-3; v_gene: TRBV7-8; abundance: few; d_gene: TRBD2; CDR3aa: CASSWTSGGHVGNTDTQYF
len: 15; j_gene: TRBJ1-1; v_gene: TRBV7-9; abundance: .; d_gene: .; CDR3aa: CASSMRGNMNTEAFF
len: 15; j_gene: TRBJ2-4; v_gene: TRBV12-3/TRBV12-4; abundance: .; d_gene: TRBD1; CDR3aa: CASSGQGAVGDIQYF
len: 13; j_gene: TRBJ2-7; v_gene: TRBV5-1; abundance: few; d_gene: TRBD1; CDR3aa: CASSIPTGDEQYF
len: 14; j_gene: TRBJ2-1; v_gene: TRBV12-3/TRBV12-4; abundance: .; d_gene: .; CDR3aa: CASSLASGFNEQFF
len: 13; j_gene: TRBJ2-3; v_gene: TRBV2; abundance: few; d_gene: .; CDR3aa: CATRSRATDTQYF
len: 13; j_gene: TRBJ1-4; v_gene: TRBV14; abundance: few; d_gene: .; CDR3aa: CASSQGSNEKLFF
len: 12; j_gene: TRBJ2-3; v_gene: TRBV9; abundance: many; d_gene: .; CDR3aa: CASSPRSDTQYF
len: 16; j_gene: TRBJ2-2; v_gene: TRBV5-1; abundance: .; d_gene: TRBD2; CDR3aa: CASSGKGLAGTGELFF
len: 14; j_gene: TRBJ1-2; v_gene: TRBV12-3/TRBV12-4; abundance: many; d_gene: .; CDR3aa: CASSRGEESAGYTF
len: 14; j_gene: TRBJ1-1; v_gene: TRBV5-1; abundance: many; d_gene: .; CDR3aa: CASSLDPGGTEAFF
len: 19; j_gene: TRBJ2-1; v_gene: TRBV4-1; abundance: .; d_gene: TRBD2; CDR3aa: CASSQDPHRTSGRYDEQFF
len: 14; j_gene: TRBJ1-5; v_gene: TRBV19; abundance: .; d_gene: .; CDR3aa: CAATPTISLQPQHF
len: 16; j_gene: TRBJ1-3; v_gene: TRBV7-8; abundance: many; d_gene: .; CDR3aa: CASSLDTVDSGNTIYF
len: 14; j_gene: TRBJ2-3; v_gene: TRBV12-5; abundance: few; d_gene: .; CDR3aa: CASAWDTYADTQYF
len: 14; j_gene: TRBJ2-5; v_gene: TRBV11-2; abundance: few; d_gene: .; CDR3aa: CASSHNRGLETQYF
len: 15; j_gene: TRBJ2-3; v_gene: TRBV20-1; abundance: few; d_gene: TRBD2; CDR3aa: CSARDGGRAQDTQYF
len: 14; j_gene: TRBJ2-1; v_gene: TRBV29-1; abundance: few; d_gene: TRBD2; CDR3aa: CSVEGDAGGIRQFF
len: 15; j_gene: TRBJ1-5; v_gene: TRBV12-3/TRBV12-4; abundance: .; d_gene: TRBD1; CDR3aa: CASSFAQGMNQPQHF
len: 18; j_gene: TRBJ2-6; v_gene: TRBV6-5; abundance: .; d_gene: TRBD1; CDR3aa: CASSYRTGDVPGANVLTF
len: 14; j_gene: TRBJ2-1; v_gene: TRBV20-1; abundance: .; d_gene: .; CDR3aa: CSATRPGLDNEQFF
len: 16; j_gene: TRBJ2-1; v_gene: TRBV9; abundance: .; d_gene: TRBD2; CDR3aa: CASSAFLAGGYNEQFF
len: 12; j_gene: TRBJ1-1; v_gene: TRBV12-3/TRBV12-4; abundance: few; d_gene: .; CDR3aa: CASSPHNTEAFF
len: 14; j_gene: TRBJ2-7; v_gene: TRBV12-3/TRBV12-4; abundance: few; d_gene: .; CDR3aa: CASSPVGGAYEQYF
len: 15; j_gene: TRBJ1-1; v_gene: TRBV11-1; abundance: .; d_gene: .; CDR3aa: CASRPRQPKNTEAFF
len: 14; j_gene: TRBJ1-6; v_gene: TRBV12-3/TRBV12-4; abundance: many; d_gene: .; CDR3aa: CASSFGTNNSPLHF
len: 13; j_gene: TRBJ2-5; v_gene: TRBV6-5; abundance: many; d_gene: TRBD2; CDR3aa: CASSTSGQETQYF
len: 14; j_gene: TRBJ1-2; v_gene: TRBV10-3; abundance: .; d_gene: .; CDR3aa: CAISESARNYGYTF